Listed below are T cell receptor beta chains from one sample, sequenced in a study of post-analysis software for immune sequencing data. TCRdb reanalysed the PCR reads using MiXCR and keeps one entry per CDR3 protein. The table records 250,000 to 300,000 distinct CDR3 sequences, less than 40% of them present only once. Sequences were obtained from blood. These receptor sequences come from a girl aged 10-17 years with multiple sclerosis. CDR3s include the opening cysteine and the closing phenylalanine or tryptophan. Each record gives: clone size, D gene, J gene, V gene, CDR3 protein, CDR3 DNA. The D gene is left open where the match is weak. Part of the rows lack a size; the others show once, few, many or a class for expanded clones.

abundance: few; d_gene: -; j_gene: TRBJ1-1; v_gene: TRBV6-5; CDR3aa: CASSYGAVMNTEAFF; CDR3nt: TGTGCCAGCAGTTACGGGGCGGTGATGAACACTGAAGCTTTCTTT
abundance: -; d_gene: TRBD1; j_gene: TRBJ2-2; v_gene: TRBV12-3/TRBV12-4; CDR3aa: CASRTQGRATGELFF; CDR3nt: TGTGCCAGCAGAACACAGGGGCGAGCCACCGGGGAGCTGTTTTTT
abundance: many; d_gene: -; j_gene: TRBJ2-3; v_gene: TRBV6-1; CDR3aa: CASTKGSSDTQYF; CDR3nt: TGTGCCAGCACCAAGGGGAGCTCAGATACGCAGTATTTT
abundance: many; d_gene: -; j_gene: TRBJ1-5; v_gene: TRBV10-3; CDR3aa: CAISELGGSNQPQHF; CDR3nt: TGTGCCATCAGTGAGTTAGGGGGTAGCAATCAGCCCCAGCATTTT
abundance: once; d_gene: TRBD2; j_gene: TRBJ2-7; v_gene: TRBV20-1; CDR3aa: CSAREGTSGGASEQYF; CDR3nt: TGCAGTGCTAGAGAGGGGACTAGCGGGGGGGCCTCCGAGCAGTACTTC
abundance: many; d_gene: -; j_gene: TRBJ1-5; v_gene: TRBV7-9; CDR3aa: CASSLGSGQPQHF; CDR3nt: TGTGCCAGCAGCTTGGGATCCGGTCAGCCCCAGCATTTT
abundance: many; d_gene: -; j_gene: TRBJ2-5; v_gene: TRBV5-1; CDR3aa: CASSLEGIEETQYF; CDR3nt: TGCGCCAGCAGCTTAGAAGGGATAGAAGAGACCCAGTACTTC
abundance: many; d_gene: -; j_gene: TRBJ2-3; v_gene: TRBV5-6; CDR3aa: CASSLQRTDTQYF; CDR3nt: TGTGCCAGCAGCTTGCAGCGGACAGATACGCAGTATTTT
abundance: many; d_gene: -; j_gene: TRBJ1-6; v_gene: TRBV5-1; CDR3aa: CASSLEVSDNSPLHF; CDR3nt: TGCGCCAGCAGCTTGGAAGTATCGGATAATTCACCCCTCCACTTT
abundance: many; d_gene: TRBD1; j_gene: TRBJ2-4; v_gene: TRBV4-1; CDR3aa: CASSQTGGNINIQYF; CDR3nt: TGCGCCAGCAGTCAGACAGGGGGCAACATAAACATTCAGTACTTC
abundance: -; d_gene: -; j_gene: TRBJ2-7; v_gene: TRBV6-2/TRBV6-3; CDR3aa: CASSYSSYEQYF; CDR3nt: TGTGCCAGCAGTTACTCTAGCTACGAGCAGTACTTC
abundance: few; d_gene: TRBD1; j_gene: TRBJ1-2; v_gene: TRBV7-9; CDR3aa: CASSARGQGELGYTF; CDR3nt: TGTGCCAGCAGCGCCCGGGGACAGGGGGAACTTGGCTACACCTTC
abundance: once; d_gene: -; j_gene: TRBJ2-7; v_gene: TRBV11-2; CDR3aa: CASSSYRVGAYEQYF; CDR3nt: TGTGCCAGCAGCTCCTACAGGGTAGGCGCCTACGAGCAGTACTTC
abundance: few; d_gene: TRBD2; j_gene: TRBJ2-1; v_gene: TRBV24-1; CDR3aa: CATGVAGGPSYNEQFF; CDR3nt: TGTGCCACCGGTGTGGCGGGGGGACCGTCCTACAATGAGCAGTTCTTC
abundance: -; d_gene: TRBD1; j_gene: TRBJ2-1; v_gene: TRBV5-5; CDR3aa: CASSGGQGANGQFF; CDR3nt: TGTGCCAGCAGCGGAGGACAGGGGGCGAATGGGCAGTTCTTC
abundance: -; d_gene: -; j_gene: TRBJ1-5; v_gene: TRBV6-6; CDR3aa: CASSYSGAGPQHF; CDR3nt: TGTGCCAGCAGTTACTCCGGAGCCGGGCCCCAGCATTTT
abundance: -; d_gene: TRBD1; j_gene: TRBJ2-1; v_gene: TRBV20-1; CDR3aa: CSALMGQGRDEQFF; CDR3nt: TGCAGTGCCCTGATGGGACAGGGTAGAGATGAGCAGTTCTTC
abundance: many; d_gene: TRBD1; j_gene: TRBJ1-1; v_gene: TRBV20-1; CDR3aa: CSAVTGDRVNTEAFF; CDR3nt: TGCAGTGCCGTAACGGGGGACAGGGTGAACACTGAAGCTTTCTTT
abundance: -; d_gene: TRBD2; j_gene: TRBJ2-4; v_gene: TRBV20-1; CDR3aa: CSVPRAGDYQNIQYF; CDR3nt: TGCAGTGTCCCGCGGGCGGGAGATTACCAAAACATTCAGTACTTC
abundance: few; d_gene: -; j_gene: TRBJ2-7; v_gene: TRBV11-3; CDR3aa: CASSLEGTYEQYF; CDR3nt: TGTGCCAGCAGCTTGGAGGGCACCTACGAGCAGTACTTC
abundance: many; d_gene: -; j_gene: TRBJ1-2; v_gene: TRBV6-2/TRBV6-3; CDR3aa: CASSYSAGRYGYTF; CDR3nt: TGTGCCAGCAGTTACTCGGCAGGACGCTATGGCTACACCTTC
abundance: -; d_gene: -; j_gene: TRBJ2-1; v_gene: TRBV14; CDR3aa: CASAHYNEQFF; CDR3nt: TGTGCCAGCGCCCATTACAATGAGCAGTTCTTC
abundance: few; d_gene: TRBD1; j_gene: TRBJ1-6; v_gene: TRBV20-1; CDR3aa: CSAVDRVPHF; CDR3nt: TGCAGTGCTGTCGACAGGGTCCCCCACTTT
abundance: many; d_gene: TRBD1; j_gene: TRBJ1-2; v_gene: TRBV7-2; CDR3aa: CASRRGTGVDGYTF; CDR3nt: TGTGCCAGCAGGCGCGGGACAGGGGTGGACGGCTACACCTTC
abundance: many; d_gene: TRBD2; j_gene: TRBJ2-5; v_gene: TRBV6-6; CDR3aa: CASSTPGLGETQYF; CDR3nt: TGTGCCAGCAGTACCCCGGGACTAGGAGAGACCCAGTACTTC
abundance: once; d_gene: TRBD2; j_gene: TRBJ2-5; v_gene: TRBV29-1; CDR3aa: CSHGRGQETRYF; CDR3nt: TGCAGCCACGGGAGGGGCCAAGAAACCCGGTACTTC
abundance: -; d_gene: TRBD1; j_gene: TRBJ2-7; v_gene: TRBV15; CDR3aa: CATSRGAYGTGVYEQYF; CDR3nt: TGTGCCACCAGCAGAGGGGCCTATGGGACAGGGGTTTACGAGCAGTACTTC
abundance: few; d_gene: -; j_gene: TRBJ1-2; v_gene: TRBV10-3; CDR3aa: CAISEEGGSYGYTF; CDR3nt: TGTGCCATCAGTGAGGAGGGCGGGAGCTATGGCTACACCTTC
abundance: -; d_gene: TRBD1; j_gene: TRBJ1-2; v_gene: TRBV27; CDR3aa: CASGDSPNYGYTF; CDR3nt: TGTGCCAGCGGGGACAGTCCTAACTATGGCTACACCTTC
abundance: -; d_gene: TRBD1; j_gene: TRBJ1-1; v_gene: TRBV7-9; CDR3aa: CASSWTGERTEAFF; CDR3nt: TGTGCCAGCAGCTGGACAGGGGAGCGCACTGAAGCTTTCTTT
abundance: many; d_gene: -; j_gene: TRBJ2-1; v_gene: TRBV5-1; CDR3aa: CASSLGPGPGDEQFF; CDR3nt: TGCGCCAGCAGCTTAGGGCCGGGACCCGGGGATGAGCAGTTCTTC
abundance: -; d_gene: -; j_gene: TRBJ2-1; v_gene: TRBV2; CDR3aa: CASWGENEQFF; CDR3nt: TGTGCCAGCTGGGGGGAGAATGAGCAGTTCTTC
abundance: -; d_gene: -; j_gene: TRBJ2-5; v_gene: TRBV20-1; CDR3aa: CSARTRTIETQYF; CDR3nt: TGCAGTGCCAGAACAAGAACTATCGAGACCCAGTACTTC
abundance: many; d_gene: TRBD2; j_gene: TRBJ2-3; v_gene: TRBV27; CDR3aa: CASRLYFGLAESTDTQYF; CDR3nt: TGTGCCAGCAGACTATACTTCGGACTAGCGGAGAGCACAGATACGCAGTATTTT
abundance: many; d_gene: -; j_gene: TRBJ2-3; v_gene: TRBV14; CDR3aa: CASRDSGPSTQYF; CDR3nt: TGTGCCAGCAGGGACTCGGGACCTTCGACGCAGTATTTT
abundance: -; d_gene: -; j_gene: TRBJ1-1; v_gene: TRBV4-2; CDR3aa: CASKALGGNTEAFF; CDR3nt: TGTGCCAGCAAAGCCCTGGGGGGGAACACTGAAGCTTTCTTT
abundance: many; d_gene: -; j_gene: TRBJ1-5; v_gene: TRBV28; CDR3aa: CASSLKGSNQPQHF; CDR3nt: TGTGCCAGCAGTTTGAAGGGTAGCAATCAGCCCCAGCATTTT
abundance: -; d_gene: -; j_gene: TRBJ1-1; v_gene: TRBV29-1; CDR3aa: CSVKGQRNTEAFF; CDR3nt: TGCAGCGTTAAGGGACAAAGGAACACTGAAGCTTTCTTT
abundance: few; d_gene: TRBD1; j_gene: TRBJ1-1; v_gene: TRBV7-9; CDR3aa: CASSSPQGDAFF; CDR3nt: TGTGCCAGCAGCTCCCCCCAGGGGGATGCTTTCTTT
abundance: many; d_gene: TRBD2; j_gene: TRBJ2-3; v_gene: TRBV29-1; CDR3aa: CSVEGGVTSRYTDTQYF; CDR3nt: TGCAGCGTTGAGGGCGGAGTGACTAGCCGATACACAGATACGCAGTATTTT